This TCR beta chain derives from a study of T cell responses to AZD1222 COVID-19 vaccine. The CDR3 length is 13 residues. Looked up from germline, CDR1 is LGHNA and CDR2 is YNFKEQ. V was pared by 0 bases and J by 6 bases, with 8 bases between. Assay used: immunoSEQ multiplex PCR; TCRdb lists only in-frame clones, some missing. The sample consists of under 150,000 clones, around 90% of them appearing once. This material consisted of peripheral blood, taken on day 0 of AZD1222 vaccination. The chain has TRBV4-2 and TRBJ1-1; D is unresolved. The origin of this receptor is an adult in good health. The CDR3 nucleotides are TGTGCCAGCAGCCAAGATTCACTTGCTGAAGCTTTCTTT. Translating it yields CASSQDSLAEAFF.